These 18 T cell receptor beta chains were all obtained from the same sample, sequenced in a study of cytomegalovirus exposure and HLA in healthy donors. A multiplex PCR was run with 60 Vbeta primers and 13 Jbeta primers. Method: immunoSEQ multiplex PCR; TCRdb's copy keeps in-frame clones and lacks some. The sample includes 180,000 or so clones, around four fifths of them seen just once. Sequenced: PBMCs. These receptors were obtained from a female donor in good health and CMV-seronegative.

V gene TRBV9 combines with J gene TRBJ2-1; tentatively, D is TRBD2 (6 bases). This CDR3 comprises 15 residues. V was clipped by 2 bases and J by 4 bases, with 13 bases between them. Germline V CDR1 and CDR2: SGDLS, YYNGEE. The CDR3 reads CASSVSRELYNEQFF. CDR3 sequence (DNA): TGTGCCAGCAGCGTCAGCCGGGAGTTGTACAATGAGCAGTTCTTC. Variable domain in full (rest from reference TRBV9 and TRBJ2-1): DSGVTQTPKHLITATGQRVTLRCSPRSGDLSVYWYQQSLDQGLQFLIQYYNGEERAKGNILERFSAQQFPDLHSELNLSSLELGDSALYFCASSVSRELYNEQFFGPGTRLTVL.

A remark on this clone: Other DNA sequences of this sample code for an identical CDR3. The chain carries TRBV28 and TRBJ2-7; no clear D. The germline V gene has CDR1 MDHEN and CDR2 SYDVKM. The CDR3 extends over 11 amino acids. V lost 2 bases and J lost 4, with 3 bases in between. The CDR3 region is CASSLLYEQYF. The DNA for the CDR3 is TGTGCCAGCAGTTTACTTTACGAGCAGTACTTC.

The chain couples TRBV29-1 to TRBJ2-7; TRBD2 might be the D (6 bases). Germline V gene lookup returns CDR1 SQVTM and CDR2 ANQGSEA. The CDR3 is made up of 13 amino acids. V dropped 7 bases and J dropped 2 bases, with 15 bases sitting between them. The CDR3 DNA reads as TGCAGCGCTCCCGGGCGGGAAACCTACGAGCAGTACTTC. Its protein product is CSAPGRETYEQYF.

The chain links TRBV5-8 to TRBJ1-5; 7 bases fit TRBD1. Per germline, CDR1 SGHTS and CDR2 YDEGEE. This CDR3 is 18 amino acids long. V gave up 2 bases and J gave up 0 bases; unmatched junction bases: 11. This chain's CDR3 is CASSFRQGRRDSNQPQHF. In DNA, the CDR3 is TGTGCCAGCAGCTTTCGACAGGGAAGAAGGGATAGCAATCAGCCCCAGCATTTT. Full variable domain (missing parts from reference TRBV5-8 and TRBJ1-5): EAGVTQSPTHLIKTRGQQATLRCSPISGHTSVYWYQQALGLGLQFLLWYDEGEERNRGNFPPRFSGRQFPNYSSELNVNALELEDSALYLCASSFRQGRRDSNQPQHFGDGTRLSIL.

The chain couples TRBV28 to TRBJ1-2, with 8 bases aligning to TRBD1. From germline, CDR1 is MDHEN and CDR2 SYDVKM. The CDR3 covers 14 residues. J was trimmed by 6 bases and V by 5 bases; bases with no gene match: 8. CDR3 amino acids: CASSPHPDRDGYTF. CDR3 nucleotides: TGTGCCAGCAGTCCCCACCCGGACAGGGATGGCTACACCTTC.

This clone was seen a few times. At one of its ends the junction is not consistent with the germline gene, which may arise from a read error. This sequence joins TRBV7-9 and TRBJ1-2; D gene ambiguous. Germline loops: CDR1 SEHNR, CDR2 FQNEAQ (reference sequence). This CDR3 has 13 residues. DNA of the CDR3: TGTTCCAGCAGCTCAGGTGCTAACTATGGCTACACCTTC. Amino acids: CSSSSGANYGYTF. Together with reference TRBV7-9 and TRBJ1-2, the CDR3 gives the full variable domain: DTGVSQNPRHKITKRGQNVTFRCDPISEHNRLYWYRQTLGQGPEFLTYFQNEAQLEKSRLLSDRFSAERPKGSFSTLEIQRTEQGDSAMYLCSSSSGANYGYTFGSGTRLTVV.

J is TRBJ1-2 and V is TRBV19; 8 nucleotides agree with TRBD1. The CDR3 loop spans 12 amino acids. The trim removed 3 bases at V and 10 bases at J, leaving 4 bases unmatched. Germline values: CDR1 LNHDA, CDR2 SQIVND (reference sequence). CDR3 DNA: TGTGCCAGTAGTATCCAGGGGGCAGACTACACCTTC. Its translation is CASSIQGADYTF.

This clone was picked up a small number of times. Other DNA sequences in the sample encode the same CDR3. The chain combines TRBV9 with TRBJ1-1, with a possible D match to TRBD1 (6 bases). Trimming stripped 3 bases from V and 4 bases from J, with 10 bases between. The CDR3 totals 13 residues. Germline V lookup: CDR1 SGDLS, CDR2 YYNGEE. The CDR3 bases are TGTGCCAGCAGCGCAGGGGTCGGCACTGAAGCTTTCTTT. Protein: CASSAGVGTEAFF.

This clone came up a few times. The chain employs TRBV4-3 and TRBJ1-5, with TRBD1 as a possible D gene (5 bases). V gave up 0 bases and J gave up 6 bases, with 12 bases separating them. Per germline, CDR1 LGHNA and CDR2 YSLEER. The CDR3 is 15 amino acids. CDR3 coding DNA: TGCGCCAGCAGCCAAGATTCGCAGGGAGGTCAGCCCCAGCATTTT. Its protein product is CASSQDSQGGQPQHF.

This clone occurred once. This chain joins TRBV18 and TRBJ1-1; TRBD1 matches 8 bases. CDR3 length: 14 residues. The germline V gene has CDR1 KGHSH and CDR2 LQKENI. V gave up 5 bases and J gave up 4 bases; unmatched junction bases: 6. CDR3 region: CASSEAQGGTEAFF. The CDR3 coding sequence is TGTGCCAGCTCAGAGGCACAGGGGGGCACTGAAGCTTTCTTT.

This chain connects TRBV4-1 to TRBJ2-7, with TRBD2 identical over 15 bases. V trimming: 0 bases; J trimming: 11 bases; junction bases outside the gene matches: 8. This CDR3 is built from 16 residues. Germline CDR1 and CDR2: MGHRA and YSYEKL. The CDR3 sequence is CASSQESGLAGGPEYF. The CDR3 nucleotides read TGCGCCAGCAGCCAAGAGTCAGGACTAGCGGGGGGGCCAGAGTACTTC.

This clone was found a few times. V gene TRBV5-4 combines with J gene TRBJ1-4; maybe TRBD1 (5 bases). The V end was cut by 2 bases, the J end by 10 bases, with 18 bases between. In germline, CDR1 is SGHNT, CDR2 YYREEE (reference sequence). The CDR3 is made up of 15 amino acids. Here the CDR3 DNA reads TGTGCCAGCAGCTTTAACGCGGGGATTCAGGGAAAACTGTTTTTT. As protein: CASSFNAGIQGKLFF. The variable domain in full, with the rest retrieved from reference TRBV5-4 and TRBJ1-4, is ETGVTQSPTHLIKTRGQQVTLRCSSQSGHNTVSWYQQALGQGPQFIFQYYREEENGRGNFPPRFSGLQFPNYSSELNVNALELDDSALYLCASSFNAGIQGKLFFGSGTQLSVL.

This clone has just one count. This chain joins TRBV6-4 and TRBJ1-4; 7 bases are a match to TRBD1. The CDR3 spans 15 residues. CDR1 is MRHNA and CDR2 is SNTAGT in the germline V gene. Losses at the gene ends were 6 bases for V and 3 bases for J; bases not matched to a gene: 7. The CDR3 spells CASRITGVPNEKLFF. CDR3 DNA sequence: TGTGCCAGCAGGATAACAGGGGTACCTAATGAAAAACTGTTTTTT.

V is TRBV19 and J is TRBJ1-5; 7 bases agree with TRBD1. V gave up 11 bases and J gave up 2 bases; unmatched junction bases: 6. In germline, CDR1 is LNHDA, CDR2 SQIVND (reference sequence). This CDR3 has 13 amino acids. The DNA for the CDR3 is TGTGCCGGAAGTACAGGGGGCAATCAGCCCCAGCATTTT. Translating it yields CAGSTGGNQPQHF.

The chain carries TRBV9 and TRBJ2-2; no reliable D call. Germline V gene lookup returns CDR1 SGDLS and CDR2 YYNGEE. Trimming shortened V by 0 bases and J by 4 bases, and 4 bases separated the two germline ends. This CDR3 has 13 amino acids. The DNA for the CDR3 is TGTGCCAGCAGCGTAGACACCACCGGGGAGCTGTTTTTT. It encodes CASSVDTTGELFF.

This chain links TRBV18 with TRBJ2-7; 7 positions agree with TRBD2. The CDR3 spans 15 residues. V shed 3 bases and J 0 bases; nucleotides not matched to a gene: 5. Germline V gene sequence: CDR1 KGHSH, CDR2 LQKENI. Written as DNA, the CDR3 is TGTGCCAGCTCACCCCCCGGGACTAACTCCTACGAGCAGTACTTC. Translating it yields CASSPPGTNSYEQYF.

This clone was observed a few times. The V call is TRBV27, the J call TRBJ2-7, with 11 nucleotides matching TRBD2. V shed 5 bases, J shed 1 base, and the junction held 7 bases outside the gene matches. The germline CDR1 and CDR2 sequences are MNHEY and SMNVEV (reference sequence). The CDR3 sequence is 16 residues long. CDR3 loop: CASSPGLAVRSYEQYF. CDR3 nucleotides: TGTGCCAGCAGTCCGGGACTAGCGGTCCGTTCCTACGAGCAGTACTTC.

This rearrangement joins TRBV4-3 to TRBJ1-5; D unclear. Trimming removed 1 base at V and 1 base at J, with 11 bases between. The CDR3 sequence is 16 residues long. CDR1 is LGHNA and CDR2 is YSLEER in the germline V gene. In nucleotides, the CDR3 is TGCGCCAGCAGCCAAGGGGCCGGGATGAGCAATCAGCCCCAGCATTTT. It specifies CASSQGAGMSNQPQHF.